These 27 T cell receptor beta chains share one sample of origin, sequenced in a study of CD8+ T cells in alopecia areata. Treatment given: oral pan-JAK inhibitor, 5-10 mg twice daily. Reverse transcription of extracted RNA yielded cDNA, which provided the sequencing template. Repertoires were generated with immunoSEQ multiplex PCR, while TCRdb's copy carries only in-frame clones and drops some. Of 150,000 to 250,000 clones detected, 45% to 75% appear once; the ten largest clones hold 3% to 3.5%. The sequenced sample was CD4+ T cells sorted from blood, obtained at week 4, from a patient treated with tofacitinib. The receptors stem from a human donor with alopecia areata.

This clone was detected a few times. J is TRBJ2-5 and V is TRBV15; D ambiguous. V lost 5 bases, J lost 2 bases, and 12 bases lay in between. The CDR3 length is 14 residues. The germline gives CDR1 LNHNV, CDR2 YYDKDF (reference sequence). This CDR3 reads CATSGKLEQETQYF. The CDR3 DNA reads TGTGCCACCAGCGGAAAGCTAGAGCAAGAGACCCAGTACTTC.

This sequence joins TRBV5-1 and TRBJ1-2, with 7 bases matching TRBD1. Trimming removed 2 bases from V and 2 bases from J; junction bases left unmatched: 3. Germline lookup yields CDR1 SGHRS and CDR2 YFSETQ. This CDR3 is built from 14 residues. Here the CDR3 DNA reads TGCGCCAGCAGCTTCAACAGGGGCAACTATGGCTACACCTTC. Translated, it gives CASSFNRGNYGYTF.

This clone was counted only a few times. The gene calls are TRBV9 and TRBJ2-1; 8 bases map to TRBD2. Germline V gene lookup returns CDR1 SGDLS and CDR2 YYNGEE. Trimming at V came to 4 bases and at J to 6 bases, leaving 6 bases not matched to a gene. The CDR3 runs to 14 residues. The CDR3 region is CASSPGTRFNEQFF. The DNA for the CDR3 is TGTGCCAGCAGCCCGGGGACTAGGTTCAATGAGCAGTTCTTC.

The chain has TRBV4-3 and TRBJ1-2; D might be TRBD1 (5 bases). Trimming shortened V by 4 bases and J by 3 bases, and 9 bases separated the two germline ends. Germline loops: CDR1 LGHNA, CDR2 YSLEER. The CDR3 has 13 residues. For the CDR3, the DNA is TGCGCCAGCAGCCCGCGAGGGGACTATGGCTACACCTTC. Translated: CASSPRGDYGYTF.

The chain carries TRBV5-6 and TRBJ1-2, with D unresolved. CDR3 size: 13 residues. CDR1 is SGHDT and CDR2 is YYEEEE in the germline V gene. Trimming stripped 2 bases from V and 7 bases from J, with 12 bases between. As DNA, the CDR3 is TGTGCCAGCAGCTTACTCTATCCTCCTGGCTACACCTTC. Protein sequence: CASSLLYPPGYTF.

The chain employs TRBV29-1 and TRBJ2-2, with D perhaps TRBD1 or TRBD2 (7 bases each). Trimming shortened V by 4 bases and J by 4 bases, and 16 bases separated the two germline ends. The germline V gene encodes CDR1 SQVTM and CDR2 ANQGSEA. The length of the CDR3 is 15 residues. The CDR3 DNA follows: TGCAGCGTTGTTCATGGCAGGGGGGGCACCGGGGAGCTGTTTTTT. Residues: CSVVHGRGGTGELFF.

The J gene is TRBJ2-2, the V gene TRBV30, with D possibly TRBD2 on 6 matching bases. Germline V gene data show CDR1 as GTSNPN and CDR2 as SVGIG (reference sequence). V shed 0 bases and J shed 3 bases, with 8 bases lying between them. The CDR3 covers 14 residues. The CDR3 DNA is TGTGCCTGGAGTGTACGCGGGGACACCGGGGAGCTGTTTTTT. Its translation is CAWSVRGDTGELFF.

The genes are TRBV20-1 and TRBJ2-7; D is unresolved. V dropped 3 bases and J dropped 6 bases, with 9 bases sitting between them. CDR1 and CDR2 (germline): DFQATT, SNEGSKA (reference sequence). CDR3 size: 11 residues. The CDR3 DNA follows: TGCAGTGCTAGGACTTCTAGCGAGCAGTACTTC. Amino acid sequence: CSARTSSEQYF.

This clone has more than one count but fewer than ten. V and J are TRBV30 and TRBJ2-6, with D possibly TRBD1 on 6 matching bases. The V and J ends lost 4 bases and 2 bases respectively, with 6 bases between them. This CDR3 has 13 amino acids. Germline lookup yields CDR1 GTSNPN and CDR2 SVGIG (reference sequence). The CDR3 reads CAWNRAGANVLTF. The DNA for the CDR3 is TGTGCCTGGAACAGGGCTGGGGCCAACGTCCTGACTTTC.

V usage is TRBV30 and J usage is TRBJ2-2; 7 bases map to TRBD2. The germline V gene encodes CDR1 GTSNPN and CDR2 SVGIG (reference sequence). CDR3 length: 18 amino acids. V shed 0 bases, J shed 4 bases, and the junction held 14 bases outside the gene matches. CDR3 residues: CAWSVVGMAGVGTGELFF. CDR3 DNA sequence: TGTGCCTGGAGTGTAGTCGGGATGGCGGGGGTCGGCACCGGGGAGCTGTTTTTT.

The chain uses TRBV30 and TRBJ2-5, with 8 bases fitting TRBD1. CDR3 length equals 14 residues. Trimming took 0 bases from V and 5 from J; bases not matched to a gene: 5. Germline V CDR1 and CDR2: GTSNPN, SVGIG (reference sequence). This CDR3 reads CAWSVRTGKETQYF. DNA for the CDR3: TGTGCCTGGAGTGTCCGGACAGGGAAGGAGACCCAGTACTTC.

The chain couples TRBV5-1 to TRBJ2-1; D is possibly TRBD2 (5 bases). This CDR3 has 15 residues. V shed 0 bases and J shed 9 bases, with 16 bases lying between them. In germline, CDR1 is SGHRS, CDR2 YFSETQ. The CDR3 nucleotides read TGCGCCAGCAGCTTGGCCCTCCCGGGGATAGGTGAGCAGTTCTTC. As protein: CASSLALPGIGEQFF.

This rearrangement joins TRBV29-1 to TRBJ2-7; unclear D gene. The CDR3 contains 10 residues. CDR1 and CDR2 (germline): SQVTM, ANQGSEA. Trimming stripped 4 bases from V and 4 bases from J, with 5 bases between. The CDR3 loop is CSVVEYEQYF. The CDR3 region has the DNA TGCAGCGTTGTCGAGTACGAGCAGTACTTC.

About this clone itself: Other DNA sequences in the sample encode the same CDR3. This chain connects TRBV29-1 to TRBJ1-2; the match to TRBD1 covers 8 bases. Germline CDR1 and CDR2: SQVTM and ANQGSEA. The trim removed 0 bases at V and 4 bases at J, leaving 4 bases unmatched. The CDR3 spans 14 residues. CDR3 protein: CSVEEGQAPYGYTF. CDR3 DNA: TGCAGCGTTGAAGAGGGACAGGCTCCCTATGGCTACACCTTC.

This clone was observed once. The rearrangement uses TRBV6-5 and TRBJ2-6; D is undetermined. V was pared by 0 bases and J by 0 bases, with 6 bases between. CDR1 and CDR2 (germline): MNHEY, SVGAGI. There are 16 residues in the CDR3. The CDR3 loop is CASSYSAVSGANVLTF. Written as DNA, the CDR3 is TGTGCCAGCAGTTACTCGGCAGTCTCTGGGGCCAACGTCCTGACTTTC.

The V gene is TRBV9, the J gene TRBJ2-3; possible D gene TRBD2, 5 bases. V lost 4 bases, J lost 2 bases, and 11 bases lay in between. Germline CDR1 is SGDLS and CDR2 is YYNGEE. CDR3 length: 14 residues. The CDR3 reads CASSPWGVTDTQYF. CDR3 coding DNA: TGTGCCAGCAGCCCGTGGGGAGTCACAGATACGCAGTATTTT.

This clone was recorded a few times. This chain links TRBV7-9 with TRBJ2-7; D unresolved. CDR3 length equals 12 residues. Per the germline V gene, CDR1 is SEHNR and CDR2 is FQNEAQ (reference sequence). The V and J ends lost 6 bases and 5 bases respectively, with 11 bases between them. The DNA of the CDR3 is TGTGCCAGCAGGAAAGAGCCTGACGAGCAGTACTTC. It yields the protein CASRKEPDEQYF.

The chain joins TRBV29-1 to TRBJ1-1; the match to TRBD1 covers 8 bases. Per germline, CDR1 SQVTM and CDR2 ANQGSEA. This CDR3 spans 13 amino acids. V lost 7 bases and J lost 1; bases outside the gene matches: 5. CDR3 region: CSGDRGWNTEAFF. DNA for the CDR3: TGCAGCGGAGACAGGGGATGGAACACTGAAGCTTTCTTT.

This clone was seen more than once but under ten times. The J gene is TRBJ2-3, the V gene TRBV19; a weak D match, TRBD2 (5 bases). This CDR3 is 14 amino acids long. The germline V gene encodes CDR1 LNHDA and CDR2 SQIVND (reference sequence). Trimming removed 1 base from V and 6 bases from J, with 11 bases in between. This CDR3 reads CASSIGRQRDTQYF. DNA of the CDR3: TGTGCCAGTAGTATAGGTCGGCAGCGGGATACGCAGTATTTT. Full variable domain (remainder filled in from reference TRBV19 and TRBJ2-3): DGGITQSPKYLFRKEGQNVTLSCEQNLNHDAMYWYRQDPGQGLRLIYYSQIVNDFQKGDIAEGYSVSREKKESFPLTVTSAQKNPTAFYLCASSIGRQRDTQYFGPGTRLTVL.

The V gene is TRBV6-5, the J gene TRBJ2-6; D is possibly TRBD1 (6 bases). This CDR3 is 15 amino acids long. Trimming pared 6 bases from V and 2 bases from J, leaving 11 bases between. Per germline, CDR1 MNHEY and CDR2 SVGAGI. CDR3 bases: TGTGCCAGCAGAAGACCAGGGGCTGGGGCCAACGTCCTGACTTTC. This sequence encodes CASRRPGAGANVLTF.

The chain has TRBV7-2 and TRBJ1-2; 7 bases agree with TRBD1. The CDR3 consists of 15 residues. The germline V gene has CDR1 SGHTA and CDR2 FQGNSA. V lost 3 bases and J lost 2; bases outside the gene matches: 6. The DNA of the CDR3 is TGTGCCAGCAGCTTTAGACAGGGATCCAACTATGGCTACACCTTC. Protein sequence: CASSFRQGSNYGYTF.

The rearrangement uses TRBV4-3 and TRBJ1-1; the D gene is possibly TRBD1 (6 bases). Trimming cost V 0 bases and J 5 bases, with 13 bases left between them. Germline V lookup: CDR1 LGHNA, CDR2 YSLEER. CDR3 length: 15 amino acids. The CDR3: CASSQDLAQGTEAFF. The CDR3 DNA sequence: TGCGCCAGCAGCCAAGACCTAGCGCAGGGGACTGAAGCTTTCTTT.

The V and J genes are TRBV29-1 and TRBJ2-3, with TRBD2 identical over 14 bases. Trimming at V came to 4 bases and at J to 6 bases, leaving 0 bases not matched to a gene. CDR1 is SQVTM, CDR2 ANQGSEA, per germline. This CDR3 is 13 amino acids long. The CDR3 is CSVGTSGRDTQYF. The CDR3 region has the DNA TGCAGCGTTGGGACTAGCGGGAGGGATACGCAGTATTTT.

The CDR3 region has the DNA TGCAGCGTTGTCCAGGGTTCTGGGGCCAACGTCCTGACTTTC. It is translated as CSVVQGSGANVLTF. The chain combines TRBV29-1 with TRBJ2-6; a possible D gene is TRBD1 (5 bases). Deletions cut 4 bases from V and 1 base from J, with 8 bases between. The CDR3 sequence is 14 residues long. Germline V CDR1 and CDR2: SQVTM, ANQGSEA.

The chain joins TRBV6-5 to TRBJ1-2; D perhaps matches TRBD1 (5 bases). The CDR3 has 15 residues. The germline V gene encodes CDR1 MNHEY and CDR2 SVGAGI. V was clipped by 0 bases and J by 0 bases, with 8 bases between them. The CDR3 bases are TGTGCCAGCAGTTACTCGTCACAGGCTAACTATGGCTACACCTTC. This encodes CASSYSSQANYGYTF.

J is TRBJ2-5 and V is TRBV28; maybe TRBD2 (5 bases). The CDR3 length is 14 residues. V dropped 7 bases and J dropped 2 bases, with 14 bases sitting between them. The germline CDR1 and CDR2 sequences are MDHEN and SYDVKM. The CDR3 here is CASTTWWEQETQYF. CDR3 nucleotides: TGTGCCAGCACTACGTGGTGGGAGCAAGAGACCCAGTACTTC.

This clone came up a few times. The chain recombines TRBV29-1 with TRBJ2-5, with D uncertain. V dropped 5 bases and J dropped 6 bases, with 25 bases sitting between them. The CDR3 is 16 amino acids. CDR1 is SQVTM and CDR2 is ANQGSEA in the germline V gene. The CDR3 loop reads CSVINIQEKARQTQYF. CDR3 sequence (DNA): TGCAGCGTTATTAATATCCAGGAAAAAGCGAGGCAGACCCAGTACTTC.